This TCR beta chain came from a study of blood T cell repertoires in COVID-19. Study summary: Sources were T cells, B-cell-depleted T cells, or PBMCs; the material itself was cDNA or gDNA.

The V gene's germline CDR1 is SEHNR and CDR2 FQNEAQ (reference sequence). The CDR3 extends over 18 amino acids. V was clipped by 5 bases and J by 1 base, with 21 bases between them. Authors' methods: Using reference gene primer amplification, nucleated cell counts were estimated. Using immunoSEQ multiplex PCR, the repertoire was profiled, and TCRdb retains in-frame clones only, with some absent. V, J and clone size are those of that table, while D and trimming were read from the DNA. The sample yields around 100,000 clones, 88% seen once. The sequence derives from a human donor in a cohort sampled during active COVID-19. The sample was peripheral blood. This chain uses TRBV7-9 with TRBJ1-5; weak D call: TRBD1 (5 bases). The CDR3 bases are TGTGCCAGCAGCGACGAATCAGGGTTAATTTTGAGCAATCAGCCCCAGCATTTT. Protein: CASSDESGLILSNQPQHF.